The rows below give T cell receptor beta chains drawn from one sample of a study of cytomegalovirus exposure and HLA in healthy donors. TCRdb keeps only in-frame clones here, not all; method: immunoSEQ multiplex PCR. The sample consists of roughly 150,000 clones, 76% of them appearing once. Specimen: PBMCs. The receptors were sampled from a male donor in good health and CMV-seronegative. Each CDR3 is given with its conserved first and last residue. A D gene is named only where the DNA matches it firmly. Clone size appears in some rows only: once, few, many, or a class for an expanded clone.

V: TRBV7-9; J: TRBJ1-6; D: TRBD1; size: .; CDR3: CASGDRPTPLHF; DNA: TGTGCCAGTGGGGACAGGCCGACACCCCTCCACTTT
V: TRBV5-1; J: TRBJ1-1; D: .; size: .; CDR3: CASTPDSLNTEAFF; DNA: TGCGCCAGCACCCCAGATTCCTTGAACACTGAAGCTTTCTTT
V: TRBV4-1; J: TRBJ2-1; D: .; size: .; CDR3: CASSLRQDSYNEQFF; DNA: TGCGCCAGCAGCCTCAGACAGGACTCCTACAATGAGCAGTTCTTC
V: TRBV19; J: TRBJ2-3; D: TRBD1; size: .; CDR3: CASSMRTGGTDTQYF; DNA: TGTGCCAGTAGTATGAGAACAGGGGGGACAGATACGCAGTATTTT
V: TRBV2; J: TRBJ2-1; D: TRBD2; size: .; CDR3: CASSEAGRPNEQFF; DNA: TGTGCCAGCAGTGAAGCCGGGAGGCCCAATGAGCAGTTCTTC
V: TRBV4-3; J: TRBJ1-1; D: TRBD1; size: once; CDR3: CASSLSTGTAQNTEAFF; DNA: TGCGCCAGCAGCCTATCCACCGGGACAGCACAAAACACTGAAGCTTTCTTT
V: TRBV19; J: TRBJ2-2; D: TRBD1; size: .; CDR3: CASSKTGGTGELFF; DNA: TGTGCCAGTAGTAAGACAGGGGGCACCGGGGAGCTGTTTTTT
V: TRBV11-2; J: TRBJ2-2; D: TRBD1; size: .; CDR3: CASRPQGAVSTGELFF; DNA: TGTGCCAGCAGGCCACAGGGGGCTGTCAGCACCGGGGAGCTGTTTTTT
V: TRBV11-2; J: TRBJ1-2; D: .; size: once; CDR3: CASSWGQPGYTF; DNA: TGTGCCAGCAGCTGGGGGCAGCCTGGCTACACCTTC
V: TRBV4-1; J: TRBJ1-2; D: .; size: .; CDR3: CASSQAGVGYGYTF; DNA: TGCGCCAGCAGCCAAGCCGGGGTGGGCTATGGCTACACCTTC
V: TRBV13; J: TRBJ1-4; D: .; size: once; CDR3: CASSSSGEANEKLFF; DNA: TGTGCCAGCAGCTCTTCAGGGGAAGCTAATGAAAAACTGTTTTTT
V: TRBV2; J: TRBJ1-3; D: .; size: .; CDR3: CASSPMGGSGNTIYF; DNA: TGTGCCAGCAGTCCCATGGGGGGGTCTGGAAACACCATATATTTT
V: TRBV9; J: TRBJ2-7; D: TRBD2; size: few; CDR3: CASSVEGLAGYEQYF; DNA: TGTGCCAGCAGCGTAGAGGGACTAGCGGGCTACGAGCAGTACTTC
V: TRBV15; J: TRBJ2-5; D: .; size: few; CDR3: CATSYFQETQYF; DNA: TGTGCCACCAGCTACTTCCAAGAGACCCAGTACTTC
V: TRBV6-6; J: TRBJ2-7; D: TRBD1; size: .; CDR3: CASSYSGQGPYEQYF; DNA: TGTGCCAGCAGTTACTCTGGACAGGGTCCCTACGAGCAGTACTTC
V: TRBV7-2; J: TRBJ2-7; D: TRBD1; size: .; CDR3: CASSLGWGQAYEQYF; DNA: TGTGCCAGCAGCTTGGGGTGGGGACAGGCCTACGAGCAGTACTTC
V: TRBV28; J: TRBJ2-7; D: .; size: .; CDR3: CATVGRTYEQYF; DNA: TGTGCCACGGTCGGGAGAACGTACGAGCAGTACTTC
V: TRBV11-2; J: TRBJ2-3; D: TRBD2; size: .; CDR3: CASSPLGSGKGTDTQYF; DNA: TGTGCCAGCAGCCCCCTCGGTAGCGGGAAAGGGACAGATACGCAGTATTTT
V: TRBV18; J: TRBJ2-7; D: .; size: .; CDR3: CASSEGVSYEQYF; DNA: TGTGCCAGCTCCGAGGGAGTCTCCTACGAGCAGTACTTC
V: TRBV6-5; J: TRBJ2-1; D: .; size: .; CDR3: CASSYPGQRNEQFF; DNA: TGTGCCAGCAGTTACCCCGGACAGCGCAATGAGCAGTTCTTC
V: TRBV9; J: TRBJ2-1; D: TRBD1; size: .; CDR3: CASSPGGSLDYNEQFF; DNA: TGTGCCAGCAGCCCAGGGGGAAGCCTTGACTACAATGAGCAGTTCTTC
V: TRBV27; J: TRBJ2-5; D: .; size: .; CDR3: CASSASRLARRNEETQYF; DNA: TGTGCCAGCAGTGCCAGTAGGCTAGCGAGACGAAATGAAGAGACCCAGTACTTC
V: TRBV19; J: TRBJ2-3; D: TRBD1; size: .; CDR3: CASSMDREGTDTQYF; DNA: TGTGCCAGTAGTATGGACAGGGAAGGCACAGATACGCAGTATTTT
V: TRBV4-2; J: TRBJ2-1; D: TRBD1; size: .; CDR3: CASSQDPGTGGNEQFF; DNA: TGTGCCAGCAGCCAAGATCCCGGGACAGGGGGCAATGAGCAGTTCTTC
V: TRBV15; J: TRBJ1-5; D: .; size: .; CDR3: CATSRETKAGANQPQHF; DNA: TGTGCCACCAGCAGAGAAACAAAGGCGGGGGCCAATCAGCCCCAGCATTTT
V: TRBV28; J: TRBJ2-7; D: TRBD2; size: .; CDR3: CASWGRVNYEQYF; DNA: TGTGCCAGCTGGGGGAGGGTAAACTACGAGCAGTACTTC
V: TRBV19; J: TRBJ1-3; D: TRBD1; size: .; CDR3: CASSWTGDSGNTIYF; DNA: TGTGCCAGTAGTTGGACAGGGGATTCTGGAAACACCATATATTTT
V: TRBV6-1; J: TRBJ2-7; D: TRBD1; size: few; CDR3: CASSDRDRVTKQYF; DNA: TGTGCCAGCAGTGATAGGGACAGGGTTACAAAGCAGTACTTC
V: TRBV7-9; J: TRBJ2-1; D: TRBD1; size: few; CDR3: CASSPGTGDNEQFF; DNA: TGTGCCAGCAGCCCCGGGACAGGGGACAATGAGCAGTTCTTC
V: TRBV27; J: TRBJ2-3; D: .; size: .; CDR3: CASTSRGSFADTQYF; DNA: TGTGCCAGCACCTCAAGGGGGAGTTTCGCAGATACGCAGTATTTT
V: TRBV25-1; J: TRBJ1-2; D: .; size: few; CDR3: CASGGAPDGYTF; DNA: TGTGCCAGCGGGGGGGCGCCGGATGGCTACACCTTC
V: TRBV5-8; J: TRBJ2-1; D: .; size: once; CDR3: CASSSPLAWEQFF; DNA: TGTGCCAGCAGCTCCCCGTTAGCGTGGGAGCAGTTCTTC
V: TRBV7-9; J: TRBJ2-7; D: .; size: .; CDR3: CASSHIPPGYEQYF; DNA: TGTGCCAGCAGCCACATTCCGCCTGGCTACGAGCAGTACTTC
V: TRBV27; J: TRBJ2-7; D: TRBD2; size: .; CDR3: CASSLTSGGGIGEQYF; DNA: TGTGCCAGCAGTCTGACTAGCGGAGGTGGGATTGGCGAGCAGTACTTC
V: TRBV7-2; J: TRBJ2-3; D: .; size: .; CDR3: CASSFSPGDTQYF; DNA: TGTGCCAGCAGCTTCTCCCCAGGGGATACGCAGTATTTT
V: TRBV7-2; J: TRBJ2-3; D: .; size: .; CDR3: CASSASLATDTQYF; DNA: TGTGCCAGCAGCGCCTCTTTGGCCACAGATACGCAGTATTTT
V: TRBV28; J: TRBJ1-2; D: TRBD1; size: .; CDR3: CASSFSGTVYGYTF; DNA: TGTGCCAGCAGTTTCTCGGGGACAGTCTATGGCTACACCTTC
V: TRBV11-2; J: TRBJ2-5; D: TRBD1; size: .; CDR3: CASSTTGGRETQYF; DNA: TGTGCCAGCAGCACAACAGGGGGGCGAGAGACCCAGTACTTC
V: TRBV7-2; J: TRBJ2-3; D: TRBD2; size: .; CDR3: CASSSRRVRGGRTDTQYF; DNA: TGTGCCAGCAGCTCGCGAAGGGTGCGGGGGGGCCGAACAGATACGCAGTATTTT
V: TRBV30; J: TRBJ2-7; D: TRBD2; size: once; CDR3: CAWSRSGNWIDSSYEQYF; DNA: TGTGCCTGGAGTCGTAGCGGGAATTGGATCGACTCCTCCTACGAGCAGTACTTC
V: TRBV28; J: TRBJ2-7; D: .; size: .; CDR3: CASSPPGVEQYF; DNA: TGTGCCAGCAGTCCTCCAGGGGTCGAGCAGTACTTC
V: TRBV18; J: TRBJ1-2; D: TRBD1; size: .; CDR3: CASSPGTGPYGYTF; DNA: TGTGCCAGCTCCCCAGGGACAGGGCCCTATGGCTACACCTTC
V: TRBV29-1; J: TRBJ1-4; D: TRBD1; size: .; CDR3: CSALKTGVDEKLFF; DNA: TGCAGCGCGCTAAAGACAGGGGTGGATGAAAAACTGTTTTTT